The rows below give T cell receptor beta chains drawn from one sample of a study of identical twins' blood T cells. TCRdb used MiXCR to reprocess the 5' RACE reads, holding one entry per CDR3 protein. The sample has 300,000 to 400,000 distinct CDR3 sequences, over 25% seen once. Sequencing was done on a sample of PBMCs. The receptors shown here come from a woman aged 18-49 years in good health. CDR3s include the opening cysteine and the closing phenylalanine or tryptophan. The D gene is left open where the match is weak. Clone size is given for some rows only: seen once, a few or many times, or a class if the clone is expanded.

d_call j_call clone_size v_call cdr3_aa cdr3_nt
NA TRBJ1-1 once TRBV7-2 CASSKADRVGTEAFF TGTGCCAGCAGTAAGGCGGACAGAGTCGGCACTGAAGCTTTCTTT
NA TRBJ1-1 few TRBV10-3 CAISESGGENTEAFF TGTGCCATCAGTGAGTCGGGAGGGGAGAACACTGAAGCTTTCTTT
TRBD1 TRBJ1-1 NA TRBV19 CASSFGTGAFF TGTGCCAGTAGTTTCGGGACAGGGGCTTTCTTT
TRBD1 TRBJ1-4 NA TRBV7-9 CASSLYGQAEGNEKLFF TGTGCCAGCAGCTTATATGGACAGGCAGAGGGGAATGAAAAACTGTTTTTT
TRBD2 TRBJ2-3 NA TRBV9 CASSGLAGGRTDTQYF TGTGCCAGCAGCGGACTAGCGGGGGGGCGGACAGATACGCAGTATTTT
NA TRBJ1-1 NA TRBV6-5 CASSPEAFMNTEAFF TGTGCCAGCAGCCCCGAGGCATTCATGAACACTGAAGCTTTCTTT
NA TRBJ1-5 many TRBV10-3 CAINPDSNQPQHF TGTGCCATCAACCCGGACAGTAATCAGCCCCAGCATTTT
NA TRBJ1-1 NA TRBV20-1 CSASGQGSNTEAFF TGCAGTGCTAGCGGTCAGGGATCGAACACTGAAGCTTTCTTT
NA TRBJ1-3 few TRBV20-1 CSARETAENTIYF TGCAGTGCTAGAGAGACGGCCGAAAACACCATATATTTT
NA TRBJ1-2 few TRBV5-6 CASSVGQFGYTF TGTGCCAGCAGCGTCGGACAGTTTGGTTACACCTTC
TRBD1 TRBJ2-7 NA TRBV14 CASSLRTGIYEQYF TGTGCCAGCAGCCTCCGGACAGGGATCTACGAGCAGTACTTC
NA TRBJ2-3 NA TRBV2 CASSEASGFGTDTQYF TGTGCCAGCAGTGAAGCGTCAGGGTTTGGCACAGATACGCAGTATTTT
NA TRBJ1-3 few TRBV7-2 CASSFARQRGNTIYF TGTGCCAGCAGCTTCGCAAGACAAAGGGGAAACACCATATATTTT
NA TRBJ2-3 few TRBV6-2/TRBV6-3 CASRSDQDTQYF TGTGCCAGCAGAAGCGACCAAGATACGCAGTATTTT
TRBD2 TRBJ2-5 NA TRBV7-9 CASSPRDYGETQYF TGTGCCAGCAGCCCACGGGACTATGGAGAGACCCAGTACTTC
TRBD1 TRBJ1-6 NA TRBV2 CASSSNPGGLNSPLHF TGTGCCAGCAGTAGCAACCCAGGGGGCCTGAATTCACCCCTCCACTTT
NA TRBJ1-2 NA TRBV27 CASSSRRPYYGYTF TGTGCCAGCAGTTCCCGTAGGCCCTACTATGGCTACACCTTC
NA TRBJ2-5 NA TRBV29-1 CSVVRTQETQYF TGCAGCGTGGTGAGGACGCAAGAGACCCAGTACTTC
TRBD2 TRBJ2-1 few TRBV2 CASGIAGGSYNEQFF TGTGCCAGCGGGATAGCGGGAGGATCCTACAATGAGCAGTTCTTC
NA TRBJ1-1 NA TRBV12-3/TRBV12-4 CASSLVALAEAFF TGTGCCAGCAGTTTGGTGGCGCTTGCTGAAGCTTTCTTT
NA TRBJ2-4 few TRBV27 CASSGELAKNIQYF TGTGCCAGCAGTGGGGAGCTAGCCAAAAACATTCAGTACTTC
NA TRBJ1-2 many TRBV29-1 CSVQGNYGYTF TGCAGCGTGCAGGGGAACTATGGCTACACCTTC
NA TRBJ1-1 many TRBV6-2/TRBV6-3 CASSPRMNTEAFF TGTGCCAGCAGTCCCCGGATGAACACTGAAGCTTTCTTT
TRBD1 TRBJ1-2 NA TRBV7-2 CASSLAIRGEGYTF TGTGCCAGCAGCTTAGCTATCAGGGGGGAAGGCTACACCTTC
NA TRBJ1-1 NA TRBV23-1 CASSHSGAPVRAFF TGCGCCAGCAGTCACTCCGGGGCTCCGGTACGAGCTTTCTTT
TRBD2 TRBJ2-1 few TRBV29-1 CSVGGAGGSYNEQFF TGCAGCGTTGGTGGAGCGGGGGGTTCCTACAATGAGCAGTTCTTC
TRBD2 TRBJ2-7 NA TRBV7-9 CASSQTAGGKSYEQYF TGTGCCAGCAGCCAAACTGCGGGGGGAAAGTCCTACGAGCAGTACTTC
NA TRBJ1-2 NA TRBV29-1 CSVGQTSGGYTF TGCAGCGTTGGCCAAACGTCGGGTGGCTACACCTTC
NA TRBJ1-4 NA TRBV18 CASSPLRVPNEKLFF TGTGCCAGCTCACCACTCCGGGTCCCTAATGAAAAACTGTTTTTT
NA TRBJ2-7 NA TRBV7-2 CASSVGSDSYEQYF TGTGCCAGCAGTGTAGGGTCAGACTCCTACGAGCAGTACTTC
NA TRBJ1-5 few TRBV20-1 CSARVGRYSNQPQHF TGCAGTGCTAGAGTAGGGCGATATAGCAATCAGCCCCAGCATTTT
NA TRBJ1-4 NA TRBV25-1 CASSLPWQVNEKLFF TGTGCCAGCAGTCTACCCTGGCAGGTTAATGAAAAACTGTTTTTT
NA TRBJ1-2 NA TRBV25-1 CASSVPGLYGYTF TGTGCCAGCAGTGTCCCAGGGCTTTATGGCTACACCTTC
NA TRBJ1-3 many TRBV29-1 CSASTGLAGNTIYF TGCAGCGCCTCAACAGGTCTTGCCGGAAACACCATATATTTT
TRBD1 TRBJ2-1 NA TRBV28 CASSSGTGDYNEQFF TGTGCCAGCAGTTCCGGGACAGGGGATTACAATGAGCAGTTCTTC
NA TRBJ2-2 NA TRBV6-6 CAGSYSRSGELFF TGTGCCGGCAGTTACTCACGGTCTGGGGAGCTGTTTTTT
NA TRBJ2-1 NA TRBV7-9 CASSFLVNEQFF TGTGCCAGCAGCTTCCTAGTTAATGAGCAGTTCTTC
TRBD2 TRBJ2-1 NA TRBV4-3 CASSQLAGVGCNEQFF TGCGCCAGCAGCCAATTAGCGGGAGTAGGCTGCAATGAGCAGTTCTTC
NA TRBJ1-1 once TRBV29-1 CSVGGLFNTEAFF TGCAGTGTTGGCGGCCTTTTCAATACTGAAGCTTTCTTT
NA TRBJ1-2 NA TRBV29-1 CSVEITAPRDYGYTF TGCAGCGTTGAGATAACGGCACCCCGGGACTATGGCTACACCTTC
NA TRBJ2-2 many TRBV6-5 CASSTGLNTGELFF TGTGCCAGCAGTACCGGGCTCAACACCGGGGAGCTGTTTTTT
NA TRBJ1-5 NA TRBV11-2 CASSLNPAGYGQPQHF TGTGCCAGCAGCTTAAACCCGGCAGGGTACGGTCAGCCCCAGCATTTT
NA TRBJ2-1 NA TRBV29-1 CSAISPGRRNNEQFF TGCAGCGCCATCTCCCCGGGACGCCGAAACAATGAGCAGTTCTTC
TRBD1 TRBJ2-1 NA TRBV6-6 CASRTGENEQFF TGTGCCAGCCGGACAGGCGAGAATGAGCAGTTCTTC
NA TRBJ2-2 few TRBV14 CASSQQRGYGRPNTGELFF TGTGCCAGCAGCCAGCAGCGAGGATACGGTCGACCAAACACCGGGGAGCTGTTTTTT
TRBD2 TRBJ2-7 many TRBV20-1 CSARGLTSGESYEQYF TGCAGTGCTAGAGGGTTGACTAGCGGAGAGAGCTACGAGCAGTACTTC
NA TRBJ2-2 NA TRBV5-6 CASSFGFTGELFF TGTGCCAGCAGCTTCGGCTTCACCGGGGAGCTGTTTTTT
NA TRBJ2-5 NA TRBV5-1 CASSLLGIGQESQYF TGCGCCAGCAGCTTGCTAGGGATAGGGCAAGAGTCCCAGTACTTC
NA TRBJ1-5 few TRBV19 CASSMRWGSNQPQHF TGTGCCAGTAGTATGAGATGGGGAAGCAATCAGCCCCAGCATTTT
TRBD2 TRBJ2-1 many TRBV29-1 CSVEPPGGPFDEQFF TGCAGCGTTGAGCCCCCGGGAGGGCCTTTTGATGAGCAGTTCTTC
NA TRBJ2-3 NA TRBV5-1 CASGLVVTVGGTDTQYF TGCGCCAGCGGCTTGGTGGTTACGGTAGGCGGCACAGATACACAGTATTTT
NA TRBJ1-6 NA TRBV5-1 CASSFGTALGSPLHF TGCGCCAGCAGCTTCGGGACGGCCCTTGGTTCACCCCTCCACTTT
NA TRBJ1-5 NA TRBV6-2/TRBV6-3 CASRPLRENSNQPQHF TGTGCCAGCAGGCCCCTACGGGAAAATAGCAATCAGCCCCAGCATTTT
TRBD1 TRBJ1-2 NA TRBV19 CATGRTGDYGYTF TGTGCCACCGGGAGGACAGGAGATTATGGCTACACCTTC
TRBD1 TRBJ1-2 NA TRBV7-9 CASSLVTGGCYTF TGTGCCAGCAGCTTGGTGACAGGGGGTTGCTACACCTTC
NA TRBJ2-3 few TRBV13 CASSRTGDTQYF TGTGCCAGCAGCCGTACCGGAGATACGCAGTATTTT
NA TRBJ2-7 NA TRBV6-6 CARRRTSYEQYF TGTGCCAGAAGACGGACCTCCTACGAGCAGTACTTC
TRBD1 TRBJ2-7 NA TRBV20-1 CSAPRGLVEYF TGCAGTGCTCCCAGGGGGCTAGTGGAGTACTTC